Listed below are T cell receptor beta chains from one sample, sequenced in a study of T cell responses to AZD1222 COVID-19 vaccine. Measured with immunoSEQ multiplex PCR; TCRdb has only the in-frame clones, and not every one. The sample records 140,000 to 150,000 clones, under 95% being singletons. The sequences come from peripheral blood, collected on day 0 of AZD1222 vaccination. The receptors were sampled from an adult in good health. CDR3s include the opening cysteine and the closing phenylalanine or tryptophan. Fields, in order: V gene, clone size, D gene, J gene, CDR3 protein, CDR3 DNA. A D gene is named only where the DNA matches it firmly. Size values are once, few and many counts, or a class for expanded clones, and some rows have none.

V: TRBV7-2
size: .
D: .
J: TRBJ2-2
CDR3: CASSLVGGNTGELFF
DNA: TGTGCCAGCAGCTTGGTGGGGGGGAACACCGGGGAGCTGTTTTTT

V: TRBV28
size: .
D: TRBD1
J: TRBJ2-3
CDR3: CASSLDWTGGTDTQYF
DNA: TGTGCCAGCAGTTTAGATTGGACAGGGGGCACAGATACGCAGTATTTT

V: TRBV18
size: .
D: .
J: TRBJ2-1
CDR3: CASSPQATYNEQFF
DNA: TGTGCCAGCTCACCACAGGCCACCTACAATGAGCAGTTCTTC

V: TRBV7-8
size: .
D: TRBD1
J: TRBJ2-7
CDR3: CASSWEGTGAYEQYF
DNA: TGTGCCAGCAGCTGGGAGGGGACAGGGGCCTACGAGCAGTACTTC

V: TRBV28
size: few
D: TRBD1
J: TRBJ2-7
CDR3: CASRRRQGTYEQYF
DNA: TGTGCCAGCAGGCGGAGACAGGGGACCTACGAGCAGTACTTC

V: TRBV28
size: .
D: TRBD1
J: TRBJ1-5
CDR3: CASNIGQGRMFAGQPQHF
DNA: TGTGCCAGCAACATAGGACAGGGACGAATGTTTGCGGGACAGCCCCAGCATTTT

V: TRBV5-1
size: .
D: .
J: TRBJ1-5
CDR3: CASSKGQQPQHF
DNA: TGCGCCAGCAGCAAGGGACAACAGCCCCAGCATTTT

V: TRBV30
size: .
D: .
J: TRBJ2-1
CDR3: CASTLSSYNEQFF
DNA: TGTGCCTCGACTCTAAGCTCCTACAATGAGCAGTTCTTC

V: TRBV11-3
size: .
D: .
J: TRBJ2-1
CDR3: CASSLESGVHNEQFF
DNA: TGTGCCAGCAGCTTAGAATCGGGGGTCCACAATGAGCAGTTCTTC

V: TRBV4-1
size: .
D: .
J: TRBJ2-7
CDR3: CASSLRRESYEQYF
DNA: TGCGCCAGCAGCTTACGCAGGGAATCCTACGAGCAGTACTTC

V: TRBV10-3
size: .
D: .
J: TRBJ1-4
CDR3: CAIRGRDAPNEKLFF
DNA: TGTGCCATCAGAGGCCGGGATGCTCCTAATGAAAAACTGTTTTTT

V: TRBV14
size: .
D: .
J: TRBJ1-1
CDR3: CASSQVWSSNTEAFF
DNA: TGTGCCAGCAGCCAAGTTTGGTCCAGCAACACTGAAGCTTTCTTT

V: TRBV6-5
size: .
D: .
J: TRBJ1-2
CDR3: CASSPTRDYGYTF
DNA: TGTGCCAGCAGTCCGACTCGAGACTATGGCTACACCTTC

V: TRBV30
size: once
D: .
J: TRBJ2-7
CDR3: CAWRLTGLEYEQYF
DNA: TGTGCCTGGAGGTTGACAGGACTGGAATACGAGCAGTACTTC

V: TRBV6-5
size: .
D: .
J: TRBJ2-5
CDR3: CASSYSGQRAETQYF
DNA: TGTGCCAGCAGTTACTCAGGTCAGCGGGCGGAGACCCAGTACTTC

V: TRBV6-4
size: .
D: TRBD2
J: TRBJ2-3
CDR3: CASSISGGTDTQYF
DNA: TGTGCCAGCAGTATTAGCGGGGGCACAGATACGCAGTATTTT

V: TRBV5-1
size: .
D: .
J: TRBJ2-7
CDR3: CASSTSTGTVAYEQYF
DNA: TGCGCCAGCAGCACCTCCACCGGGACGGTTGCCTACGAGCAGTACTTC

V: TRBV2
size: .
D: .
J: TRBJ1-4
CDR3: CASNFGGATNEKLFF
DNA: TGTGCCAGCAACTTCGGGGGCGCAACTAATGAAAAACTGTTTTTT

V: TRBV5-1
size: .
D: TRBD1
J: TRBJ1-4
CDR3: CASSSTGVRATNEKLFF
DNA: TGCGCCAGCAGCTCGACAGGGGTTAGGGCAACTAATGAAAAACTGTTTTTT

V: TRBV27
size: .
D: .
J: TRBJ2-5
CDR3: CASSLSVQGLPETQYF
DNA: TGTGCCAGCAGTTTATCGGTACAGGGCCTACCAGAGACCCAGTACTTC

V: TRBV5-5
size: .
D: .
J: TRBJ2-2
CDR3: CASSLRQRPESTGELFF
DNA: TGTGCCAGCAGCCTAAGACAGCGACCCGAGAGCACCGGGGAGCTGTTTTTT

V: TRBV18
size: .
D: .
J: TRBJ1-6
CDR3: CASSSVGSPLHF
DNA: TGTGCCAGCTCTTCCGTCGGGTCACCCCTCCACTTT

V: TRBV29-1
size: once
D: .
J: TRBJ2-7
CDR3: CSAENPVGEQYF
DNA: TGCAGCGCAGAAAACCCTGTGGGCGAGCAGTACTTC

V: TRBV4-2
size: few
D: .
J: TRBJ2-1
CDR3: CASSQGDGTPQQFF
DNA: TGTGCCAGCAGCCAGGGAGACGGGACTCCACAGCAGTTCTTC

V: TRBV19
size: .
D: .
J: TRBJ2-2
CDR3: CASNFGETTGELFF
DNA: TGTGCCAGTAATTTCGGGGAGACCACCGGGGAGCTGTTTTTT

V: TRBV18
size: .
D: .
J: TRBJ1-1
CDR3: CASSPRVQGNTEAFF
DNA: TGTGCCAGCTCACCACGGGTACAGGGGAACACTGAAGCTTTCTTT

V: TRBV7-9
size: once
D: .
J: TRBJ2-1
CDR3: CASSHPRIEWGEQFF
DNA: TGTGCCAGCAGCCATCCCCGGATTGAGTGGGGTGAGCAGTTCTTC

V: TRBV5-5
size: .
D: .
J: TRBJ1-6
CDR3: CASSLGDSPLHF
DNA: TGTGCCAGCAGCTTGGGGGATTCACCCCTCCACTTT

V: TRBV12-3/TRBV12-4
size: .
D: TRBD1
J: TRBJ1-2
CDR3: CASSQDRGVGYTF
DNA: TGTGCCAGCAGCCAGGACAGGGGGGTTGGCTACACCTTC

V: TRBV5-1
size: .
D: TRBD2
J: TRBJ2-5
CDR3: CASSLAAAWTSRETQYF
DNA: TGCGCCAGCAGCTTGGCCGCTGCATGGACTAGTAGGGAGACCCAGTACTTC

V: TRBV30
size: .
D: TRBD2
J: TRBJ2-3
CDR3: CAWSTSGGTDTQYF
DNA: TGTGCCTGGAGTACTAGCGGGGGAACAGATACGCAGTATTTT